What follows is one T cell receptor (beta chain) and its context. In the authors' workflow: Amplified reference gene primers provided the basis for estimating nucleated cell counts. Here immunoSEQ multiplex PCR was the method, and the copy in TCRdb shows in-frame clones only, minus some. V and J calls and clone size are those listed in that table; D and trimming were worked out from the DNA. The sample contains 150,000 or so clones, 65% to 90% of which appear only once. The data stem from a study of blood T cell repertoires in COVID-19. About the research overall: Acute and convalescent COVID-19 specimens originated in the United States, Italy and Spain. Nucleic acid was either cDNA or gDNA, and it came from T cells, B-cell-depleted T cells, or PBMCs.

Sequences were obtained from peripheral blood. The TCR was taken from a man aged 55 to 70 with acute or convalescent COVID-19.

The CDR3 reads CASSMDRGTYGYTF. The CDR3 DNA sequence: TGTGCCAGCAGTATGGACAGGGGGACCTATGGCTACACCTTC. The chain joins TRBV2 to TRBJ1-2; TRBD1 aligns across 10 bases. Germline CDR1 and CDR2: SNHLY and FYNNEI. This CDR3 has 14 residues. V was clipped by 5 bases and J by 4 bases; unmatched bases: 4. The whole variable domain, remainder taken from reference TRBV2 and TRBJ1-2, is EPEVTQTPSHQVTQMGQEVILRCVPISNHLYFYWYRQILGQKVEFLVSFYNNEISEKSEIFDDQFSVERPDGSNFTLKIRSTKLEDSAMYFCASSMDRGTYGYTFGSGTRLTVV.